This T cell receptor (beta chain) emerged from a study of shared clonotypes between healthy human individuals. Template for every sorted-subset replicate PCR totaled about 0.2 ug DNA, roughly 30,000 T cell genomes. Data came from immunoSEQ multiplex PCR; TCRdb stores just in-frame clones and leaves some out. Of hundreds of thousands of clones detected, about three quarters appear once; the ten largest clones hold about 1.7%. Broader study findings: The naive CD4 repertoires of a handful of donors were compared, and roughly 5% of clonotypes were shared.

Germline values: CDR1 SGHVS, CDR2 FNYEAQ. The CDR3 runs to 14 residues. Trimming removed 1 base from V and 2 bases from J, with 8 bases in between. With respect to this clone: Its antigen is unidentified.

The chain is built from TRBV7-6 and TRBJ2-5; D is perhaps TRBD1 (5 bases). The receptor's source is a woman aged 25-40 years in good health. Sequences were obtained from memory CD4+ T cells sorted from blood. Subset reported: CD45RA-negative fraction. The DNA of the CDR3 is TGTGCCAGCAGCTTAGGGGCAGGGCAAGAGACCCAGTACTTC. Protein product: CASSLGAGQETQYF.